This T cell receptor (beta chain) originates from a study of blood T cells in healthy people across ages. The CDR3 is made up of 17 amino acids. Per germline, CDR1 PRHDT and CDR2 FYEKMQ (reference sequence). Using a J-beta primer mix together with a sample-barcoded 5' primer, a second PCR was run for roughly 7 to 12 cycles. Using its own MiXCR run on the 5' RACE reads, TCRdb lists one record per CDR3 protein. The profile shows roughly 800,000 distinct CDR3 sequences, approximately 24% of them singletons. Worth noting for this clonotype: The junction does not match germline at one end; this may be a read error.

The same sample was also studied in work on T cells of mothers and their children.

The specimen sequenced was blood. This receptor was identified in a boy under 18 in good health. J is TRBJ2-2 and V is TRBV13; the match to TRBD2 covers 8 bases. The CDR3 loop reads CASSLLQAGANTGELFF. DNA for the CDR3: TGTGCCAGCAGCTTACTTCAAGCGGGGGCTAACACCGGGGAGCTGTTCTTT.